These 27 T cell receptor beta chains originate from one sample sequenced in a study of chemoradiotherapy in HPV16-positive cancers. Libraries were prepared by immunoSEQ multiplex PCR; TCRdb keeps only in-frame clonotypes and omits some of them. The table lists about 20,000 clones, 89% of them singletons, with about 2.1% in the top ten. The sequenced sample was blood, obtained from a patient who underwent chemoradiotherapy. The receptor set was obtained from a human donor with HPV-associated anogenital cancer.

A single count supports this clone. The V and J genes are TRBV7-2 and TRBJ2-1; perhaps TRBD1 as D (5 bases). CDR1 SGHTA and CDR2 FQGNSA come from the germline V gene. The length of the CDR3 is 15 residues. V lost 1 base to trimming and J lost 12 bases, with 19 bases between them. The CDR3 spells CASSLGQTLGMRQFF. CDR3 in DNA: TGTGCCAGCAGCTTAGGACAGACATTAGGAATGAGGCAGTTCTTC.

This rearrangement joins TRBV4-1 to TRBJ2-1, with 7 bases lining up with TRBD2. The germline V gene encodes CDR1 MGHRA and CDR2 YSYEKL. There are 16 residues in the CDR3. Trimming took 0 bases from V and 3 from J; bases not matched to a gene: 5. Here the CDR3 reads CASSQDLVAGYNEQFF. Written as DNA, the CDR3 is TGCGCCAGCAGCCAAGATCTGGTAGCGGGCTACAATGAGCAGTTCTTC.

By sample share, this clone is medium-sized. CDR3 DNA sequence: TGTGCCAGTAGGACAGGGTTCACTGAAGCTTTCTTT. It yields the protein CASRTGFTEAFF. The rearrangement links TRBV19 to TRBJ1-1; 7 nucleotides align to TRBD1. Germline V gene data show CDR1 as LNHDA and CDR2 as SQIVND (reference sequence). The CDR3 is made up of 12 amino acids. The V gene end was trimmed by 6 bases and the J gene end by 4 bases; junction bases not matched to a gene: 2.

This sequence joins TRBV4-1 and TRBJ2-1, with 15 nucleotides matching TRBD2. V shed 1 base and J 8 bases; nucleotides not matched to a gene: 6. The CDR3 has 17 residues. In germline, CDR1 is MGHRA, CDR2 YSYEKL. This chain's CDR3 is CASSQGTSGRARDEQFF. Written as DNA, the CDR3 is TGCGCCAGCAGCCAAGGGACTAGCGGGAGGGCCCGGGATGAGCAGTTCTTC.

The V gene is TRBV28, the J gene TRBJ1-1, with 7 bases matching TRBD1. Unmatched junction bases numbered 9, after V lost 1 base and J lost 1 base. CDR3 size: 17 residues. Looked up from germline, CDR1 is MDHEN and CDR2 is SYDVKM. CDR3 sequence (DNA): TGTGCCAGCAGTTTATTCTCATTCAGGACAGGGAACACTGAAGCTTTCTTT. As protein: CASSLFSFRTGNTEAFF.

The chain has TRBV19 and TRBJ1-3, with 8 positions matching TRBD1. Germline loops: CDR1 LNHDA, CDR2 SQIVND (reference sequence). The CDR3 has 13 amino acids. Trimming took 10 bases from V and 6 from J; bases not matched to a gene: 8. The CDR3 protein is CATLDRVVNTIYF. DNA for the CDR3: TGTGCCACTCTGGACAGGGTGGTAAACACCATATATTTT.

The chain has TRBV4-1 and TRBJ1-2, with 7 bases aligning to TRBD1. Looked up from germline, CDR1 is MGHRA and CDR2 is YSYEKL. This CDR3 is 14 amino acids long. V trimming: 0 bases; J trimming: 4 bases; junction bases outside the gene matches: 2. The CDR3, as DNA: TGCGCCAGCAGCCAAGAAGGACAGGTCTATGGCTACACCTTC. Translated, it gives CASSQEGQVYGYTF.

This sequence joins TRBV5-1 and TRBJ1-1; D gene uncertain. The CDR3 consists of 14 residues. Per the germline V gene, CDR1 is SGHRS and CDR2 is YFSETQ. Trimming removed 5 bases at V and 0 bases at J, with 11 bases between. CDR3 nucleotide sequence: TGCGCCAGCAGTTCCGGAGGAGTGAACACTGAAGCTTTCTTT. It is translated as CASSSGGVNTEAFF.

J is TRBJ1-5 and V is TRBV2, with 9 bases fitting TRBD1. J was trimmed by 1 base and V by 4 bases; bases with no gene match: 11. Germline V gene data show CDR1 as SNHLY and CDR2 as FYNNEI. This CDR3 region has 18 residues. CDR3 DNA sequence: TGTGCCAGCAGTGCACGGGGTAGACAGGGGGGGAGCAATCAGCCCCAGCATTTT. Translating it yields CASSARGRQGGSNQPQHF.

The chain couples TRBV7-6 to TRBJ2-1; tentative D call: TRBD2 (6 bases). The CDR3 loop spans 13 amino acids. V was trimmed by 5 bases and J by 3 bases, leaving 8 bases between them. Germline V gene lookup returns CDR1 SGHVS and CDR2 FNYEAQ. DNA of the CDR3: TGTGCCAGCAGCCCCGGGGGCTACAATGAGCAGTTCTTC. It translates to CASSPGGYNEQFF.

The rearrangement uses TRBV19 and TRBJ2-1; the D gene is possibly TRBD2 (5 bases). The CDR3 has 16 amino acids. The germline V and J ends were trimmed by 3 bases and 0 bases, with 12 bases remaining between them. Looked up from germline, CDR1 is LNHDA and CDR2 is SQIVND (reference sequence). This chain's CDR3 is CASSILPGSSYNEQFF. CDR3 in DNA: TGTGCCAGTAGTATCTTGCCGGGAAGCTCCTACAATGAGCAGTTCTTC.

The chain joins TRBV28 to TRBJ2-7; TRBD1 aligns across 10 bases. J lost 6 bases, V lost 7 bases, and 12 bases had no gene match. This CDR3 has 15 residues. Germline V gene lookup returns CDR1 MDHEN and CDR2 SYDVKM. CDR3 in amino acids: CASTMMGQGFTEQYF. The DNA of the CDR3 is TGTGCCAGCACTATGATGGGACAGGGGTTTACCGAGCAGTACTTC.

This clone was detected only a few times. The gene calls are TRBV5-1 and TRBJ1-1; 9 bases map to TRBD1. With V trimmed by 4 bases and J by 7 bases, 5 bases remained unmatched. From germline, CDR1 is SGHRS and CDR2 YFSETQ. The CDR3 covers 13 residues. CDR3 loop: CASSQGTGSEAFF. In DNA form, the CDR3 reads TGCGCCAGCAGCCAAGGGACAGGGAGTGAAGCTTTCTTT. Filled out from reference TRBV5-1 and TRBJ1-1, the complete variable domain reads KAGVTQTPRYLIKTRGQQVTLSCSPISGHRSVSWYQQTPGQGLQFLFEYFSETQRNKGNFPGRFSGRQFSNSRSEMNVSTLELGDSALYLCASSQGTGSEAFFGQGTRLTVV.

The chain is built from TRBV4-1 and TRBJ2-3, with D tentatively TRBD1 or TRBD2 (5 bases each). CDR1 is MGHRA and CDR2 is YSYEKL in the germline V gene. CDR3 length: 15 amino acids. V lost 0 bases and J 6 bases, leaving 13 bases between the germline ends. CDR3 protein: CASSQEMMGVDTQYF. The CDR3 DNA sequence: TGCGCCAGCAGCCAAGAAATGATGGGGGTTGATACGCAGTATTTT.

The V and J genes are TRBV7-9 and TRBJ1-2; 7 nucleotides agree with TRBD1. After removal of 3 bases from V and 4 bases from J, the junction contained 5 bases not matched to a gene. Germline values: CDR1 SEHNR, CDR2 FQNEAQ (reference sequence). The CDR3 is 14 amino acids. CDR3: CASSLNRGPYGYTF. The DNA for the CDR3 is TGTGCCAGCAGCTTGAACAGGGGCCCCTATGGCTACACCTTC.

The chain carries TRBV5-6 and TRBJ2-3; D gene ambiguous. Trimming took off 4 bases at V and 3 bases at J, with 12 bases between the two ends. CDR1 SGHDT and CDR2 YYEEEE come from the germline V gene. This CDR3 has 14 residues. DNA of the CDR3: TGTGCCAGCAGCCCGGACCCCCGGACAGATACGCAGTATTTT. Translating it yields CASSPDPRTDTQYF.

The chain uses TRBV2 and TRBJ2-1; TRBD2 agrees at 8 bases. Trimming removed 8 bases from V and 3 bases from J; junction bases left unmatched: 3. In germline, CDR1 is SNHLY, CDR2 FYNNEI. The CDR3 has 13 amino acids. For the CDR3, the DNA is TGTGCCAGCGAAGCGGGGGACTACAATGAGCAGTTCTTC. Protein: CASEAGDYNEQFF.

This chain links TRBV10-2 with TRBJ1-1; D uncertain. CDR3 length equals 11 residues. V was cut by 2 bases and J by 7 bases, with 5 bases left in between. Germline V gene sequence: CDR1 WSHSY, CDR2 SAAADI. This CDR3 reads CASSEKYEAFF. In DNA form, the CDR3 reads TGCGCCAGCAGTGAGAAGTATGAAGCTTTCTTT.

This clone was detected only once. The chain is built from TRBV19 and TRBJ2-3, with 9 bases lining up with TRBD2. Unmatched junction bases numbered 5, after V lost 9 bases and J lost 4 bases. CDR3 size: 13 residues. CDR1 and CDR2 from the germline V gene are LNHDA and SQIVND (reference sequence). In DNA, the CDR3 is TGTGCCAGCGGACTAGCGATGGCAGATACGCAGTATTTT. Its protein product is CASGLAMADTQYF. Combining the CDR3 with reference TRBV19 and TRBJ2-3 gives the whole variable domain DGGITQSPKYLFRKEGQNVTLSCEQNLNHDAMYWYRQDPGQGLRLIYYSQIVNDFQKGDIAEGYSVSREKKESFPLTVTSAQKNPTAFYLCASGLAMADTQYFGPGTRLTVL.

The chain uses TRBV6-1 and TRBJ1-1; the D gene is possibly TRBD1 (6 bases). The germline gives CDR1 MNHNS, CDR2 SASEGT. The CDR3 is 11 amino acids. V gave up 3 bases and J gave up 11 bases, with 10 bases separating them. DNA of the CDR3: TGTGCCAGCAGTGATGGGGGCGCGGCTTTCTTT. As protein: CASSDGGAAFF.

The CDR3: CASSGQYHTEAFF. The CDR3 DNA reads as TGTGCCAGCTCTGGACAGTACCACACTGAAGCTTTCTTT. This chain links TRBV28 with TRBJ1-1, with a tentative D call TRBD1 (6 bases). CDR1 and CDR2 (germline): MDHEN, SYDVKM. The CDR3 extends over 13 amino acids. V lost 8 bases and J 3 bases, leaving 13 bases between the germline ends.

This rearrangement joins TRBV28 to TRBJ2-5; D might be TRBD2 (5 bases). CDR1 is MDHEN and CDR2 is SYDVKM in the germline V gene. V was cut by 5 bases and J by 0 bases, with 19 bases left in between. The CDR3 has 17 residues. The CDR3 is CASSLLPGSAYQETQYF. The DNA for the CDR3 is TGTGCCAGCAGTCTACTTCCGGGTAGCGCGTACCAAGAGACCCAGTACTTC.

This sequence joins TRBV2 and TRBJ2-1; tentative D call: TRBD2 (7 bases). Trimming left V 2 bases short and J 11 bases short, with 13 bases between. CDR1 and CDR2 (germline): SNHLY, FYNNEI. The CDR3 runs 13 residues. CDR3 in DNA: TGTGCCAGCAGTGAATTTAGGGGGACTAAGCAGTTCTTC. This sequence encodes CASSEFRGTKQFF.

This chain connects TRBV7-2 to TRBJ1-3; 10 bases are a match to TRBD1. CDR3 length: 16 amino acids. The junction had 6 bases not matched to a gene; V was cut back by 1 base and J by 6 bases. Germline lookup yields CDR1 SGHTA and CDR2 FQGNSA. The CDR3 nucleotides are TGTGCCAGCAGCTTAGGGGTTCGACAGGGGGCAAACACCATATATTTT. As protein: CASSLGVRQGANTIYF.

The CDR3 loop is CASSSLRSTNEKLFF. The DNA for the CDR3 is TGTGCCAGCAGTTCCCTACGGTCAACTAATGAAAAACTGTTTTTT. J is TRBJ1-4 and V is TRBV28; no clear D. The germline gives CDR1 MDHEN, CDR2 SYDVKM. This CDR3 contains 15 residues. The V end was cut by 4 bases, the J end by 0 bases, with 9 bases between.

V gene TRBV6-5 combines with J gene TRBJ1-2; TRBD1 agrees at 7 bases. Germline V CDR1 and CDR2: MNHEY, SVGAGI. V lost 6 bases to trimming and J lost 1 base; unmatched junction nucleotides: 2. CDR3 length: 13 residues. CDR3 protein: CASSWDSNYGYTF. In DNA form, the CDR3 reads TGTGCCAGCAGCTGGGACAGTAACTATGGCTACACCTTC.

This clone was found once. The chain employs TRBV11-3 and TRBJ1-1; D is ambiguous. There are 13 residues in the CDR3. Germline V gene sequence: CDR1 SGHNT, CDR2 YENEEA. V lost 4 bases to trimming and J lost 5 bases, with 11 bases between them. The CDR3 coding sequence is TGTGCCAGCAGCTCAAACCAGCGGACTGAAGCTTTCTTT. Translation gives CASSSNQRTEAFF.